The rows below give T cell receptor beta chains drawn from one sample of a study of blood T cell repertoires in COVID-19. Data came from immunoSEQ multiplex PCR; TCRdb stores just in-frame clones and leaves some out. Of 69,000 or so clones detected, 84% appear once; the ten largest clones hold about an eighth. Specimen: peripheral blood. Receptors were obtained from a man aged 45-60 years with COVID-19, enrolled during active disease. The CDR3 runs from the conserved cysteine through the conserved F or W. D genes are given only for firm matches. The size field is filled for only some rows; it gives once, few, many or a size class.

CDR3: CASSLDWAGSNTEAFF
DNA: TGTGCCAGCAGCTTAGATTGGGCGGGTAGTAACACTGAAGCTTTCTTT
J: TRBJ1-1
V: TRBV11-2
size: .
D: .

CDR3: CASSFQGVMNTGELFF
DNA: TGTGCCAGCAGCTTTCAGGGGGTAATGAACACCGGGGAGCTGTTTTTT
J: TRBJ2-2
V: TRBV7-2
size: .
D: TRBD1

CDR3: CASSLHEDGYTF
DNA: TGTGCCAGCAGCTTGCATGAGGATGGCTACACCTTC
J: TRBJ1-2
V: TRBV7-9
size: .
D: .

CDR3: CASSLTANQPQHF
DNA: TGTGCCAGCAGCTTAACAGCCAATCAGCCCCAGCATTTT
J: TRBJ1-5
V: TRBV5-5
size: .
D: .

CDR3: CASSLEGGDGRTEAFF
DNA: TGCGCCAGCAGCTTGGAAGGCGGGGACGGACGGACTGAAGCTTTCTTT
J: TRBJ1-1
V: TRBV5-1
size: .
D: .

CDR3: CASSFRGVLSGELFF
DNA: TGTGCCAGCAGTTTCCGCGGGGTTCTATCCGGGGAGCTGTTTTTT
J: TRBJ2-2
V: TRBV6-2/TRBV6-3
size: .
D: .

CDR3: CAWSARQGSAPLHF
DNA: TGTGCCTGGAGTGCAAGACAGGGGTCCGCACCCCTCCACTTT
J: TRBJ1-6
V: TRBV30
size: .
D: TRBD1

CDR3: CASSVTGTGIDNEKLFF
DNA: TGTGCCAGCAGCGTGACCGGGACAGGGATCGATAATGAAAAACTGTTTTTT
J: TRBJ1-4
V: TRBV5-5
size: .
D: TRBD1

CDR3: CASSLGHRNTEAFF
DNA: TGTGCCAGCAGCTTAGGACACCGGAACACTGAAGCTTTCTTT
J: TRBJ1-1
V: TRBV7-9
size: .
D: .

CDR3: CASSLRDRDTEAFF
DNA: TGTGCCAGCAGCCTCCGGGACAGGGACACTGAAGCTTTCTTT
J: TRBJ1-1
V: TRBV7-9
size: .
D: TRBD1

CDR3: CASSLSPNSGANVLTF
DNA: TGTGCCAGCAGCTTATCCCCAAACTCTGGGGCCAACGTCCTGACTTTC
J: TRBJ2-6
V: TRBV7-6
size: .
D: .

CDR3: CASTRGGRAGDLTDTQYF
DNA: TGTGCCAGCACCCGAGGGGGGAGAGCGGGGGACCTCACAGATACGCAGTATTTT
J: TRBJ2-3
V: TRBV25-1
size: .
D: TRBD2

CDR3: CAISGTSVSTDTQYF
DNA: TGTGCCATCAGCGGAACTAGCGTGAGCACAGATACGCAGTATTTT
J: TRBJ2-3
V: TRBV10-3
size: .
D: TRBD2

CDR3: CASSQNPAGTDTQYF
DNA: TGTGCCAGCAGCCAGAATCCGGCGGGCACAGATACGCAGTATTTT
J: TRBJ2-3
V: TRBV7-3
size: .
D: .

CDR3: CASAGRGFPTGELFF
DNA: TGTGCCAGCGCCGGGAGAGGCTTCCCCACCGGGGAGCTGTTTTTT
J: TRBJ2-2
V: TRBV11-3
size: .
D: .

CDR3: CASRAGWYGYTF
DNA: TGTGCCAGCAGAGCGGGCTGGTATGGCTACACCTTC
J: TRBJ1-2
V: TRBV6-5
size: .
D: .

CDR3: CASRSTGNSPLHF
DNA: TGTGCCAGCAGATCCACAGGGAATTCACCCCTCCACTTT
J: TRBJ1-6
V: TRBV7-9
size: few
D: .

CDR3: CAISKRTGQNYNEQFF
DNA: TGTGCCATCAGTAAAAGGACAGGTCAGAATTACAATGAGCAGTTCTTC
J: TRBJ2-1
V: TRBV10-3
size: .
D: TRBD1

CDR3: CASASGGAREQYF
DNA: TGTGCCAGTGCCTCCGGGGGGGCGCGGGAGCAGTACTTC
J: TRBJ2-7
V: TRBV19
size: .
D: TRBD2

CDR3: CASMRTGVSGETQYF
DNA: TGTGCCAGCATGCGGACAGGGGTATCGGGAGAGACCCAGTACTTC
J: TRBJ2-5
V: TRBV5-4
size: .
D: TRBD1

CDR3: CATSDTTTGRGGTDTQYF
DNA: TGTGCCACCAGTGATACGACGACAGGACGAGGTGGCACAGATACGCAGTATTTT
J: TRBJ2-3
V: TRBV24-1
size: .
D: .

CDR3: CASRREGEQYF
DNA: TGTGCCAGCCGGAGAGAGGGCGAGCAGTACTTC
J: TRBJ2-7
V: TRBV2
size: .
D: .

CDR3: CASSKKVKGLAGGYVYEQYF
DNA: TGTGCCAGCAGCAAAAAGGTAAAGGGACTAGCGGGGGGATACGTTTACGAGCAGTACTTC
J: TRBJ2-7
V: TRBV21-1
size: .
D: .